This T cell receptor beta chain was observed in a study of shared clonotypes between healthy human individuals. This table comes from immunoSEQ multiplex PCR, and its TCRdb copy is limited to in-frame clones, with some not included. Altogether 2 million to 2.5 million clones are present, 85% to 95% being singletons, with the ten largest covering 0.1% to 0.15%. Germline V gene data show CDR1 as GTSNPN and CDR2 as SVGIG (reference sequence). Trimming took off 5 bases at V and 2 bases at J, with 9 bases between the two ends. This CDR3 region has 12 residues. Sequencing was done on a sample of naive CD4+ T cells sorted from blood. The subset: CD45RA+ positively selected. The chain has TRBV30 and TRBJ1-1, with no clear D. This clonotype originated in a man between 18 and 29 years old in good health. The CDR3 loop reads CAWSSFNTEAFF. CDR3 nucleotide sequence: TGTGCCTGGTCCTCTTTTAACACTGAAGCTTTCTTT.